This T cell receptor beta chain appears in the sequencing data of a study of T cell repertoires in cytomegalovirus infection. From the reads, TCRdb called clonotypes with MiXCR, one entry per CDR3 protein. The sample has about 740,000 distinct CDR3 sequences, roughly 36% seen once; the top ten hold around 2.6%. Trimming left V 6 bases short and J 6 bases short, with 15 bases between. Germline V gene lookup returns CDR1 MNHNS and CDR2 SASEGT. This CDR3 has 13 residues. This TCR derives from a human donor in good health (CMV status not recorded). Some clones in this sample may be carry-over from other donors' samples. V gene TRBV6-1 combines with J gene TRBJ2-7; weak D call: TRBD2 (6 bases). Sequencing was performed on PBMCs. As DNA, the CDR3 is TGTGCCAGCAGCCCTGACAGAGCGGGCGAGCAGTACTTC. As protein: CASSPDRAGEQYF.